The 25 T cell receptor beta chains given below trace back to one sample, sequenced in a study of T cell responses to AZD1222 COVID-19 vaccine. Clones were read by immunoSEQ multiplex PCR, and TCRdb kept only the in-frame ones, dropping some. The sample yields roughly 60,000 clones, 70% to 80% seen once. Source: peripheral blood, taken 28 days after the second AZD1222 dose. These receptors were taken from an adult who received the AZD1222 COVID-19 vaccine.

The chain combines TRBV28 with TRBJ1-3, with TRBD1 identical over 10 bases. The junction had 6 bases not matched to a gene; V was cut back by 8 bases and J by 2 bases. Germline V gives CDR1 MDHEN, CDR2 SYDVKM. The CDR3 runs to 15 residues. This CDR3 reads CASGTGDATGNTIYF. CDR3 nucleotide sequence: TGTGCCAGCGGGACAGGGGACGCGACTGGAAACACCATATATTTT.

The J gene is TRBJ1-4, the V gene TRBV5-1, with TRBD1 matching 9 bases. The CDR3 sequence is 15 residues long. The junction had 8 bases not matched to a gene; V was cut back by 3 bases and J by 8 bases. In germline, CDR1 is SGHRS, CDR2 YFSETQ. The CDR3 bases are TGCGCCAGCAGCTCCTCCGGGACAGGGTTCGAAAAACTGTTTTTT. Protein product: CASSSSGTGFEKLFF.

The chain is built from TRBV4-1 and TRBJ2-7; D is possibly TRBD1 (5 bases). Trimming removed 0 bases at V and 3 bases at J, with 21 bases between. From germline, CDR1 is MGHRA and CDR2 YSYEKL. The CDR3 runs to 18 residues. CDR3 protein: CASSQDPWPRQSFYEQYF. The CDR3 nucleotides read TGCGCCAGCAGCCAAGATCCGTGGCCGAGACAGAGCTTCTACGAGCAGTACTTC.

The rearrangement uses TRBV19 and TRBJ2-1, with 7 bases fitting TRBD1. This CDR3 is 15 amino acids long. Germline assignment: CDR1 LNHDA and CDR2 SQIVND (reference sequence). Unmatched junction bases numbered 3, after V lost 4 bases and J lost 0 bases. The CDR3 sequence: CASSRDSSSYNEQFF. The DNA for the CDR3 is TGTGCCAGTAGTAGGGACAGTAGCTCCTACAATGAGCAGTTCTTC. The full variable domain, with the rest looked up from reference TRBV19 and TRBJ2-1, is DGGITQSPKYLFRKEGQNVTLSCEQNLNHDAMYWYRQDPGQGLRLIYYSQIVNDFQKGDIAEGYSVSREKKESFPLTVTSAQKNPTAFYLCASSRDSSSYNEQFFGPGTRLTVL.

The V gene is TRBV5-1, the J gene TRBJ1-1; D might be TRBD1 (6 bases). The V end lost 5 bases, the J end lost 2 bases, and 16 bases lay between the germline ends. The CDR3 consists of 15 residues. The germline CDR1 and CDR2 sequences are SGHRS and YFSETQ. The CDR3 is CASRDTQDSNTEAFF. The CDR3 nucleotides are TGCGCCAGCAGAGATACTCAGGACAGCAACACTGAAGCTTTCTTT.

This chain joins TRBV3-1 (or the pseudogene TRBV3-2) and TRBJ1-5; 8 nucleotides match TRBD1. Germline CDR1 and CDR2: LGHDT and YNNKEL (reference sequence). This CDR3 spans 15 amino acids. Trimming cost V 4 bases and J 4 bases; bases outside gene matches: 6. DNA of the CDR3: TGTGCCAGCAGCCCGGCCGGGACAGGAAATCAGCCCCAGCATTTT. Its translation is CASSPAGTGNQPQHF.

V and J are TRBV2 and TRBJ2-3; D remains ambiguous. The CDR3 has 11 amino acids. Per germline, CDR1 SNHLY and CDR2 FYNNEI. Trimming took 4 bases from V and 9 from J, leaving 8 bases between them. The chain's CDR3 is CASSGRETQYF. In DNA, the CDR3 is TGTGCCAGCAGTGGAAGAGAGACGCAGTATTTT.

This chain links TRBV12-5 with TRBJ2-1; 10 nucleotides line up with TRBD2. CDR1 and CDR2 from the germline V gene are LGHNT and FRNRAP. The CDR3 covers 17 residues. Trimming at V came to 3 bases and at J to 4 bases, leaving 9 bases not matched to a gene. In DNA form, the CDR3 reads TGTGCTAGTGGTTTCAGGGCTAGCGGGGGCCATTACAATGAGCAGTTCTTC. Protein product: CASGFRASGGHYNEQFF.

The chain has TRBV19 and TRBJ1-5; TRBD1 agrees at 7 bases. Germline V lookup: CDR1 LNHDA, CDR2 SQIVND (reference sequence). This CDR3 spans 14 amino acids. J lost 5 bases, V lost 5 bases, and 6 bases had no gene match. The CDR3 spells CASSATGVDQPQHF. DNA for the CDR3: TGTGCCAGTAGTGCTACAGGGGTTGATCAGCCCCAGCATTTT.

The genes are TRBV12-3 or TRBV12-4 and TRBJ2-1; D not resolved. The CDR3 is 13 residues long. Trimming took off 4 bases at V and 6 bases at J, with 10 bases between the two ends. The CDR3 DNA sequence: TGTGCCAGCAGTTATATCGCCGCCAATGAGCAGTTCTTC. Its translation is CASSYIAANEQFF.

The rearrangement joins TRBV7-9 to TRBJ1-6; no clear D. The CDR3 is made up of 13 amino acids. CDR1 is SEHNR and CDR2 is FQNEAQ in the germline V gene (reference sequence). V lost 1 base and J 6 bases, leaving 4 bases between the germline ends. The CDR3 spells CASSLDSNSPLHF. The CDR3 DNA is TGTGCCAGCAGCTTAGACAGTAATTCACCCCTCCACTTT.

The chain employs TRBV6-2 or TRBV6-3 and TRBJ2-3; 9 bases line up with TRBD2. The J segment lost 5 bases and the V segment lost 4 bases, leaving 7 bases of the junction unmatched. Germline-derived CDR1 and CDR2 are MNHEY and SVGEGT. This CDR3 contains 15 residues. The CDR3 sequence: CASSSLSGGQDTQYF. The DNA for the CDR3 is TGTGCCAGCAGTTCCCTTAGCGGGGGTCAAGATACGCAGTATTTT.

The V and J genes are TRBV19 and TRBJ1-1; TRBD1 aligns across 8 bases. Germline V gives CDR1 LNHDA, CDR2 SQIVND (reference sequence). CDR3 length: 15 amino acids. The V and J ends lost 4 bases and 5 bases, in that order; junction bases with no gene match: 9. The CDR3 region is CASSTNTGGRTEAFF. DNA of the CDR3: TGTGCCAGTAGTACCAATACAGGGGGGAGGACTGAAGCTTTCTTT.

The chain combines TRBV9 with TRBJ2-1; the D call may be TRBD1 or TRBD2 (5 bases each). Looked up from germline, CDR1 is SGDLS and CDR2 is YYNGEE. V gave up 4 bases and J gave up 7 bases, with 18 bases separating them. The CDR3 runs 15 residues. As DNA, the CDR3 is TGTGCCAGCAGCCCCGGGGCCCACGCCGTTAATGAGCAGTTCTTC. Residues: CASSPGAHAVNEQFF.

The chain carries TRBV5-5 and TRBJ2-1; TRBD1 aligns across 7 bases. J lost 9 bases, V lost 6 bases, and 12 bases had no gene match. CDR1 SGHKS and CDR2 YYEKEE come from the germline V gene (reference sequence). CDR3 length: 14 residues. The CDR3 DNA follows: TGTGCCAGCACCCTGGGACAGCTATACGGTGAGCAGTTCTTC. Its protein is CASTLGQLYGEQFF.

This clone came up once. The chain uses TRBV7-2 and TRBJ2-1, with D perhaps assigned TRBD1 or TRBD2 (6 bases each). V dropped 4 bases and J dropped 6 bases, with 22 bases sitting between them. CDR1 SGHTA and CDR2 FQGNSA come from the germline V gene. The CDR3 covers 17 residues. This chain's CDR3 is CASSSPRLGGSGNEQFF. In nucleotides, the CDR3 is TGTGCCAGCAGCTCGCCCCGACTAGGGGGTTCGGGCAATGAGCAGTTCTTC.

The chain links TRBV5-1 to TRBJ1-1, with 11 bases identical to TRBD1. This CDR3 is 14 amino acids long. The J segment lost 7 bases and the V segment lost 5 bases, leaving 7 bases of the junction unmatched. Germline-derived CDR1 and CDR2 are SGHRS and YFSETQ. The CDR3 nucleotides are TGCGCCAGCAGGCAAACCGGGACAGGGGGTGAAGCTTTCTTT. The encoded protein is CASRQTGTGGEAFF.

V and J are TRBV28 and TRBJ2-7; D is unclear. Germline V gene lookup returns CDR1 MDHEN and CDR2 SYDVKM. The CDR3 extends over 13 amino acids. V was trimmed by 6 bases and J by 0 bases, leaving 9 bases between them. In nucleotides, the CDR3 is TGTGCCAGCAGAGCATCGTTCTCCTACGAGCAGTACTTC. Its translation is CASRASFSYEQYF. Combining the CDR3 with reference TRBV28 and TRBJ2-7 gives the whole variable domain DVKVTQSSRYLVKRTGEKVFLECVQDMDHENMFWYRQDPGLGLRLIYFSYDVKMKEKGDIPEGYSVSREKKERFSLILESASTNQTSMYLCASRASFSYEQYFGPGTRLTVT.

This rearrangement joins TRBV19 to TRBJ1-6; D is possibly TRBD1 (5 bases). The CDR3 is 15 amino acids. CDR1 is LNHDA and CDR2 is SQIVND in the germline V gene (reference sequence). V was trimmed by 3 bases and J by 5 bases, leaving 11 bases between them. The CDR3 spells CASSMSGGDNSPLHF. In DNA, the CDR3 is TGTGCCAGTAGTATGAGTGGGGGGGATAATTCACCCCTCCACTTT. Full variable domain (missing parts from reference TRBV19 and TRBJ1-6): DGGITQSPKYLFRKEGQNVTLSCEQNLNHDAMYWYRQDPGQGLRLIYYSQIVNDFQKGDIAEGYSVSREKKESFPLTVTSAQKNPTAFYLCASSMSGGDNSPLHFGNGTRLTVT.

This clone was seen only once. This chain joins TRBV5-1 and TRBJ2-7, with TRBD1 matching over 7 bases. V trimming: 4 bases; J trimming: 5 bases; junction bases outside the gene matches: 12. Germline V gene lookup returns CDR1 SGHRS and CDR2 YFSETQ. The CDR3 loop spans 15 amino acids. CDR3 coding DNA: TGCGCCAGCAGCCTAAACAGGGGTTTCAGCAACGAGCAGTACTTC. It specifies CASSLNRGFSNEQYF.

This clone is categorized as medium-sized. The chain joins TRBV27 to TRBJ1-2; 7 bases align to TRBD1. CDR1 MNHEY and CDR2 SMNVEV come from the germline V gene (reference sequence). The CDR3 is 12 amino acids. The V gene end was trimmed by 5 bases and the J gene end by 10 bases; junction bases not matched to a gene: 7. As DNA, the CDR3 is TGTGCCAGCAGTGCCACCGGGACAGACTACACCTTC. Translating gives CASSATGTDYTF.

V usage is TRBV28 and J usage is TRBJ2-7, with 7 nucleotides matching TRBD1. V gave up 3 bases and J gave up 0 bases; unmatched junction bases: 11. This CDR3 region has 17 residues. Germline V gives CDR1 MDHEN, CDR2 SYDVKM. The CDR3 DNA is TGTGCCAGCAGTTTTGGCCCGGGACAGACAAGCTCCTACGAGCAGTACTTC. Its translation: CASSFGPGQTSSYEQYF.

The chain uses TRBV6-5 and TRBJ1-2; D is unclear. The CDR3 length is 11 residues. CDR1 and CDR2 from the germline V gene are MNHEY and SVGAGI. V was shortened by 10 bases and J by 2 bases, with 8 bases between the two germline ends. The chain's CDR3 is CATFLNYGYTF. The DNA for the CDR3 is TGTGCCACCTTCCTCAACTATGGCTACACCTTC.

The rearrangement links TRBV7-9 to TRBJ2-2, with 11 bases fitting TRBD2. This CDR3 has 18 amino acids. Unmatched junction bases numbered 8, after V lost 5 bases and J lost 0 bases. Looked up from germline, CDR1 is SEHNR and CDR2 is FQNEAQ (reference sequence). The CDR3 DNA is TGTGCCAGCAGCCGTCAGATGGGACTAGCGGCGAACACCGGGGAGCTGTTTTTT. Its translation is CASSRQMGLAANTGELFF. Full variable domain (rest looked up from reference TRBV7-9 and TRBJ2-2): DTGVSQNPRHKITKRGQNVTFRCDPISEHNRLYWYRQTLGQGPEFLTYFQNEAQLEKSRLLSDRFSAERPKGSFSTLEIQRTEQGDSAMYLCASSRQMGLAANTGELFFGEGSRLTVL.

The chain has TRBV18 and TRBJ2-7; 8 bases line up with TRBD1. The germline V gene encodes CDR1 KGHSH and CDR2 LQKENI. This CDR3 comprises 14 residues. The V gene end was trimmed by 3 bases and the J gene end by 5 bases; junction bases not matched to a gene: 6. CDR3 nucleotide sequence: TGTGCCAGCTCACCCGGACAGGGACCCCACGAGCAGTACTTC. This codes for CASSPGQGPHEQYF.